This T cell receptor beta chain was retrieved from a study of cytomegalovirus exposure and HLA in healthy donors. The overall study: Among around 170 million T cells, an earlier analysis found about 100 million unique TCR beta sequences. Broader study findings: HLA alleles were associated with fewer than 20,000 TCR beta sequences in a later analysis at 0.05 false discovery rate.

Primers for the PCR totalled 60 Vbeta and 13 Jbeta. The table came from immunoSEQ multiplex PCR; TCRdb's copy has only in-frame clones and leaves some out. The table lists roughly 130,000 clones, more than 60% of them singletons. While unrecorded immune exposures were likely, the donors were nominally healthy when sampled. This clone was observed a few times. Its target is not known. The TCR was taken from a woman in her 40s in good health and CMV-seropositive. The material sequenced was PBMCs.

The CDR3 coding sequence is TGTGCCAGTAGTACGATGGGAGCTATAAGGAGCAATCAGCCCCAGCATTTT. Amino acid sequence: CASSTMGAIRSNQPQHF. The V and J genes are TRBV19 and TRBJ1-5; no clear D gene. Trimming took 4 bases from V and 1 from J, leaving 17 bases between them. Looked up from germline, CDR1 is LNHDA and CDR2 is SQIVND (reference sequence). This CDR3 comprises 17 residues. The entire variable domain, with the rest obtained from reference TRBV19 and TRBJ1-5, is as follows: DGGITQSPKYLFRKEGQNVTLSCEQNLNHDAMYWYRQDPGQGLRLIYYSQIVNDFQKGDIAEGYSVSREKKESFPLTVTSAQKNPTAFYLCASSTMGAIRSNQPQHFGDGTRLSIL.